The 9 T cell receptor beta chains below come from one sample, sequenced in a study of PD-1 blockade in classical Hodgkin lymphoma. Every patient was affected by relapse after autologous stem cell transplantation, while exposure to brentuximab vedotin was not uniform. Profiled with immunoSEQ multiplex PCR; TCRdb holds only in-frame clones, not every one. The sample holds 45,000 to 65,000 clones, approximately 73% seen once. Sequenced material: peripheral blood mononuclear cells (PBMCs), taken before the second cycle of nivolumab. These TCRs come from a human donor with classical Hodgkin lymphoma.

This clone has a handful of counts. This chain connects TRBV6-6 to TRBJ2-7, with 9 bases aligning to TRBD2. The J segment lost 5 bases and the V segment lost 5 bases, leaving 4 bases of the junction unmatched. Germline V gives CDR1 MNHNY, CDR2 SVGAGI (reference sequence). This CDR3 contains 13 residues. The CDR3 coding sequence is TGTGCCAGCAGTCTAAGACTAGCGGACGAGCAGTACTTC. Protein: CASSLRLADEQYF.

The chain carries TRBV28 and TRBJ2-3; possible D gene TRBD2, 6 bases. CDR3 length equals 13 residues. V shed 5 bases and J shed 2 bases, with 8 bases lying between them. CDR1 MDHEN and CDR2 SYDVKM come from the germline V gene. CDR3 in DNA: TGTGCCAGCAGTCTAGCGATCACAGATACGCAGTATTTT. Encoded protein: CASSLAITDTQYF.

The gene calls are TRBV13 and TRBJ2-7, with 7 bases identical to TRBD2. This CDR3 region has 12 residues. From germline, CDR1 is PRHDT and CDR2 FYEKMQ (reference sequence). V lost 5 bases and J lost 5; bases outside the gene matches: 3. The CDR3 sequence: CASSRRGDEQYF. In DNA form, the CDR3 reads TGTGCCAGCAGCCGACGGGGGGACGAGCAGTACTTC.

Points on this clone: The identical CDR3 is also encoded by other nucleotide sequences in the sample. The V and J genes are TRBV2 and TRBJ2-7; D gene ambiguous. V lost 5 bases, J lost 0 bases, and 11 bases lay in between. The length of the CDR3 is 14 residues. Germline V gives CDR1 SNHLY, CDR2 FYNNEI. CDR3 in DNA: TGTGCCAGCAGTCGGGCGTCTGGCTCCTACGAGCAGTACTTC. This encodes CASSRASGSYEQYF.

This sequence joins TRBV27 and TRBJ2-7, with 8 bases matching TRBD1. CDR1 MNHEY and CDR2 SMNVEV come from the germline V gene (reference sequence). The CDR3 sequence is 15 residues long. The V and J ends lost 8 bases and 1 base, in that order; junction bases with no gene match: 10. The CDR3 sequence is CASARTGLGSYEQYF. The CDR3 coding sequence is TGTGCCAGCGCACGGACAGGGTTGGGGTCCTACGAGCAGTACTTC.

The V call is TRBV7-9, the J call TRBJ1-1; unclear D gene. Trimming removed 4 bases from V and 3 bases from J, with 9 bases in between. CDR3 length: 13 amino acids. The germline CDR1 and CDR2 sequences are SEHNR and FQNEAQ (reference sequence). In DNA, the CDR3 is TGTGCCAGCAGCTCCACAGCTGACACTGAAGCTTTCTTT. It codes for CASSSTADTEAFF.

The rearrangement links TRBV28 to TRBJ1-5; D might be TRBD1 (5 bases). Germline lookup yields CDR1 MDHEN and CDR2 SYDVKM. This CDR3 has 12 residues. The germline V and J ends were trimmed by 5 bases and 6 bases, with 8 bases remaining between them. The CDR3 sequence: CASSIRVQPQHF. The CDR3 DNA follows: TGTGCCAGCAGTATCAGGGTTCAGCCCCAGCATTTT.

V is TRBV19 and J is TRBJ2-5; no clear D. Trimming removed 7 bases at V and 1 base at J, with 10 bases between. Germline assignment: CDR1 LNHDA and CDR2 SQIVND (reference sequence). The CDR3 is 13 amino acids. Here the CDR3 DNA reads TGTGCCAGTAAGAGCGATATCCAAGAGACCCAGTACTTC. It translates to CASKSDIQETQYF.

V and J are TRBV30 and TRBJ2-7; TRBD1 might be the D (5 bases). Trimming removed 1 base from V and 3 bases from J, with 16 bases in between. The CDR3 runs to 15 residues. Per germline, CDR1 GTSNPN and CDR2 SVGIG (reference sequence). CDR3 region: CAWSGAKDTLYEQYF. The CDR3 DNA reads TGTGCCTGGAGTGGAGCCAAGGACACCCTCTACGAGCAGTACTTC.